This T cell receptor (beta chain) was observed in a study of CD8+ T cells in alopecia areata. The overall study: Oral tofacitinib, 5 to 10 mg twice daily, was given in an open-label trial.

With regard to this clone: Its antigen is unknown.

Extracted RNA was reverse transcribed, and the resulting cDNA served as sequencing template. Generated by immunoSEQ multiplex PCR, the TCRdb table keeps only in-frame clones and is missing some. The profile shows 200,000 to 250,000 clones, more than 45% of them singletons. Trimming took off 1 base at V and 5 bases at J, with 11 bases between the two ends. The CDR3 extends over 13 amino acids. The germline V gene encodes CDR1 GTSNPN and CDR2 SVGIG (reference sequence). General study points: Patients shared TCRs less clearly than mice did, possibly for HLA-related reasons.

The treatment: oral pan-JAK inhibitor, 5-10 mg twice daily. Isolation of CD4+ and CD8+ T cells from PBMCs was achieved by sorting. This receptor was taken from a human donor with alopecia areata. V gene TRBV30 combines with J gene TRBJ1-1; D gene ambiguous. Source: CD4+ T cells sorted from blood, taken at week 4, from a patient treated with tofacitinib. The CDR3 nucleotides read TGTGCCTGGAGTGGTAGGGAGGGAACTGAAGCTTTCTTT. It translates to CAWSGREGTEAFF.